This T cell receptor beta chain originates from a study of T cells in localized non-small cell lung cancer. Overall study results and limits: There was higher T cell clonality in uninvolved adjacent lung than in tumor, and it was highest there. Greater T cell density in blood accompanied longer overall survival.

Generated by immunoSEQ multiplex PCR, the TCRdb table keeps only in-frame clones and is missing some. Here the sample spans 20,000 to 30,000 clones, around nine tenths being singletons. The V and J ends lost 6 bases and 4 bases respectively, with 10 bases between them. The length of the CDR3 is 13 residues. The germline gives CDR1 SNHLY, CDR2 FYNNEI. This clone appeared once. What it binds is unknown. The material was peripheral blood, obtained before any cancer treatment. The TCR originated in an older female donor with stage I lung adenocarcinoma. This chain connects TRBV2 to TRBJ2-1, with D perhaps TRBD1 or TRBD2 (5 bases each). The DNA for the CDR3 is TGTGCCAGCAGGGGGGTCGGGTACAATGAGCAGTTCTTC. Translated: CASRGVGYNEQFF.